Described below is a single T cell receptor beta chain sequence and its context. Its specificity is not known. Regions amplified from RNA transcripts were the TCR beta CDR3 regions. Primed by the HTBI set, a first-round RT-PCR was run on the TCR CDR3. TCRdb re-derived calls from the multiplex PCR reads in MiXCR, one entry per CDR3 protein. The sample carries roughly 570,000 distinct CDR3 sequences, around 42% recorded once. This entry comes from a study of T cells in Graves' hyperthyroidism and ophthalmopathy. Study outcomes and limitations: A model using 13 V-J features told ophthalmopathy apart from stable hyperthyroidism.

Germline V gene lookup returns CDR1 LNHNV and CDR2 YYDKDF (reference sequence). Between the trimmed V and J ends, which lost 7 bases and 0 bases, there was a span of 12 bases. The CDR3 covers 14 residues. Sample: peripheral blood or thyroid tissue (not recorded which). This clonotype was obtained from an adult woman with Graves' disease, either hyperthyroidism or ophthalmopathy (not recorded which). The gene calls are TRBV15 and TRBJ1-1; D is possibly TRBD1 (5 bases). The CDR3 nucleotides read TGTGCCACCAAATCCGGGACCTTGAACACTGAAGCTTTCTTT. Translating gives CATKSGTLNTEAFF.